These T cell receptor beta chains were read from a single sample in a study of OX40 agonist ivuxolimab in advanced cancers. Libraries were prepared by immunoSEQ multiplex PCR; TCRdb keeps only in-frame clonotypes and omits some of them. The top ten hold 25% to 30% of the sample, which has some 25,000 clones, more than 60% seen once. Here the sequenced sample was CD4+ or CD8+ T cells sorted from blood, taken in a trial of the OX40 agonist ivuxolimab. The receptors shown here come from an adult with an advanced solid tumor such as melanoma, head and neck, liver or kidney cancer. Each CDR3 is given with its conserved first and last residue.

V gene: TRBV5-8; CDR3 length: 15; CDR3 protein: CASSPGTSSTDTQYF
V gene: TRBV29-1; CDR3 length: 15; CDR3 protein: CSVEWVRGPHYEQYF
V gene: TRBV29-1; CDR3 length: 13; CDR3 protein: CSVESGFNYGYTF
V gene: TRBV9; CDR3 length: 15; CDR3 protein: CASSSQPDGNEKLFF
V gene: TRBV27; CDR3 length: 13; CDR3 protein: CASSFGLYTEAFF
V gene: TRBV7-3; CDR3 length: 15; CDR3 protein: CASSPRTGVAGELFF
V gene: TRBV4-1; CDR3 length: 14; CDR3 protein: CASSQVRISDEQFF
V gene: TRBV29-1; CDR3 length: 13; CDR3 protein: CSVEEVANYGYTF
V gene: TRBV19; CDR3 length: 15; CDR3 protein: CASSNLGQSNQPQHF
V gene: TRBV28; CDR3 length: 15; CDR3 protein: CASSFTGQVAYGYTF
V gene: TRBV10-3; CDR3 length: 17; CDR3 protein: CAISDPGQPDRTYEQYF
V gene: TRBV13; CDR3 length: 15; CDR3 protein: CASSLGQGDPHKQFF
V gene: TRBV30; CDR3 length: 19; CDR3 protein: CAWSARPGQAIFMNTEAFF
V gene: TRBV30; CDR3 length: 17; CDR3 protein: CAWSPPLEDSLNEKLFF
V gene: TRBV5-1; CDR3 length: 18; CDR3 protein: CASSLWPGTSGGSETQYF
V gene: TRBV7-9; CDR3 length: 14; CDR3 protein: CASSLQGAFDTQYF
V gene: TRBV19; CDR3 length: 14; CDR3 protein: CASSIDPGYQPQHF
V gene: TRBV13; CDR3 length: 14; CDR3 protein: CASGQSSWGSTIYF
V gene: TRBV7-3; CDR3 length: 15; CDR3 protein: CASSPGGGASNIQYF
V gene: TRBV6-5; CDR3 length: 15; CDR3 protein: CASSYAAGEDYGYTF
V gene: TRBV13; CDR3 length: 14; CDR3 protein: CASSLSRGREKLFF
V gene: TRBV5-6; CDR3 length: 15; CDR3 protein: CASSLGSGGSYEQYF
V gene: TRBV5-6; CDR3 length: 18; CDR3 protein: CASSAPRDSVSTNEKLFF
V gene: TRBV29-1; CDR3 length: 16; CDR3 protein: CSVELLGQGADYGYTF
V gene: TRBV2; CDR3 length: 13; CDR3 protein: CASSEIAGGQEFF